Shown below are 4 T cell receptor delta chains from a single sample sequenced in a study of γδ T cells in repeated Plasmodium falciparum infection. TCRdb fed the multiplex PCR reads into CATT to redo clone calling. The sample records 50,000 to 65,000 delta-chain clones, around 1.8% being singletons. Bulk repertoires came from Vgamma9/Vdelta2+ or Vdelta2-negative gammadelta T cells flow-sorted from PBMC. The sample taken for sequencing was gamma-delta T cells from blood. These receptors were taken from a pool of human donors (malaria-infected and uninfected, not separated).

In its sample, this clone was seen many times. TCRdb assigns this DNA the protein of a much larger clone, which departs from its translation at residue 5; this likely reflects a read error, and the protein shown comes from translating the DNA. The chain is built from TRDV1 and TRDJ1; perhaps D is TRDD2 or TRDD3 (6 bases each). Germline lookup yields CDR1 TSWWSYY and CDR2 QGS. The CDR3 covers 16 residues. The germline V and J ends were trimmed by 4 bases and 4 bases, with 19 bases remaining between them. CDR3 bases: TGTGCTCTTGGGGGACTCCTACTGGGTGCTAGCGATAAACTCATCTTT. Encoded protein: CALGGLLLGASDKLIF.

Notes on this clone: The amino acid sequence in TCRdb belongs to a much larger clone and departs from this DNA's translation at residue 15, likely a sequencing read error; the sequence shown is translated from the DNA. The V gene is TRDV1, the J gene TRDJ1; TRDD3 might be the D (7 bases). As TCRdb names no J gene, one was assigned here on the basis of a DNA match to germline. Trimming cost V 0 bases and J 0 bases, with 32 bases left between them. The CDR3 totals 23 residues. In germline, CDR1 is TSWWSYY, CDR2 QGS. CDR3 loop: CALGELGVPRGLGLFSYTDKLIF. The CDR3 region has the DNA TGTGCTCTTGGGGAACTCGGCGTTCCTAGAGGACTGGGGCTCTTTTCGTACACCGATAAACTCATCTTT.

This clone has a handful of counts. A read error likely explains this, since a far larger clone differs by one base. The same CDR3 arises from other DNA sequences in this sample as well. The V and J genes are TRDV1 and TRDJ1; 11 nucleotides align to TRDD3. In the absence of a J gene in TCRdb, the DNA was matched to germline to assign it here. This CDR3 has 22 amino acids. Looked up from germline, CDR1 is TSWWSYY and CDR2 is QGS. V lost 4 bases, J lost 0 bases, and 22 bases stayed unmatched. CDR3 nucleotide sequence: TGTGCTCTTGGGGCCCCTGTTGGACCTGACTGGGGGATATTGACGTACACCGATAAACTCATCTTT. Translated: CALGAPVGPDWGILTYTDKLIF.

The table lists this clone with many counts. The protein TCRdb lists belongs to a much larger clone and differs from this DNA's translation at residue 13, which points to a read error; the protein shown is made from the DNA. The CDR3 loop is CACDTGPSFTDKPIF. As DNA, the CDR3 is TGTGCCTGTGACACGGGCCCATCGTTCACCGATAAACCCATCTTT. The V gene reported is TRDV2; the J gene is uncalled. Looked up from germline, CDR1 is GEAIGNYY and CDR2 is EKD. CDR3 length: 15 amino acids.